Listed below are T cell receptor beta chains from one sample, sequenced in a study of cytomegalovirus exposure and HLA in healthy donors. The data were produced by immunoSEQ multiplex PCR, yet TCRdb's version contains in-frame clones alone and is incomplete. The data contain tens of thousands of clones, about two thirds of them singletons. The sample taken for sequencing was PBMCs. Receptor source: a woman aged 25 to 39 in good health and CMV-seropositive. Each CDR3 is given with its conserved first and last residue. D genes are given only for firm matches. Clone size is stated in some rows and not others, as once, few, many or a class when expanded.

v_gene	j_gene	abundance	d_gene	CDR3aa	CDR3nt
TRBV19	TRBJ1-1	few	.	CASRGLQGSTEAFF	TGTGCCAGTAGGGGGCTTCAGGGGAGCACTGAAGCTTTCTTT
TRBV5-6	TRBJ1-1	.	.	CASSPSTGTEAFF	TGTGCCAGCAGCCCCTCGACTGGGACTGAAGCTTTCTTT
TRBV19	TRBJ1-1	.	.	CASSQMRDGKTEAFF	TGTGCCAGTAGCCAAATGCGGGACGGCAAAACTGAAGCTTTCTTT
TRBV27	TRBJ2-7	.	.	CASSFLDQVGFYEQYF	TGTGCCAGCAGTTTTTTGGATCAGGTTGGTTTCTACGAGCAGTACTTC
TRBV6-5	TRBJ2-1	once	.	CAERTSGNEQFF	TGTGCCGAGCGGACCTCGGGGAATGAGCAGTTCTTC
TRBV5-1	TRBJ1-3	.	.	CASSLAGDGNTIYF	TGCGCCAGCAGCTTGGCGGGGGATGGAAACACCATATATTTT
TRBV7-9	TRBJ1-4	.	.	CSSSLRGRSEKLFF	TGTTCCAGCAGCTTAAGAGGAAGATCTGAAAAACTGTTTTTT
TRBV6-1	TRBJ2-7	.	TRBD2	CASGEGMSYEQYF	TGTGCCAGCGGGGAGGGAATGTCCTACGAGCAGTACTTC
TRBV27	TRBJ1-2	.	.	CASSLTGLYGYTF	TGTGCCAGCAGTTTAACAGGGTTGTATGGCTACACCTTC
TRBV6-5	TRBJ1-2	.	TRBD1	CASSFLRDRDRNGYTF	TGTGCCAGCAGTTTCCTTCGCGACCGGGACAGGAATGGCTACACCTTC
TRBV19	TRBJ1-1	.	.	CASSVDTLNTEAFF	TGTGCCAGTAGTGTCGACACCTTGAACACTGAAGCTTTCTTT
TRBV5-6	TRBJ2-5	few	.	CASSFGGAGETQYF	TGTGCCAGCAGCTTCGGAGGGGCAGGGGAGACCCAGTACTTC
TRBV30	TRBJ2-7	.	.	CAWTRGRRWNEQYF	TGTGCCTGGACCAGGGGACGAAGGTGGAACGAGCAGTACTTC
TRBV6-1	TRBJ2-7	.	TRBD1	CASRTGTGTYEQYF	TGTGCCAGCAGGACCGGGACAGGGACCTACGAGCAGTACTTC
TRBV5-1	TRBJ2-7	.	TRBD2	CASSLGTSESYEQYF	TGCGCCAGCAGCTTGGGGACTAGCGAGTCCTACGAGCAGTACTTC
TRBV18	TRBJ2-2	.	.	CASSPPGGNTGELFF	TGTGCCAGCTCACCACCAGGGGGGAACACCGGGGAGCTGTTTTTT
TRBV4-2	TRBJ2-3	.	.	CASSQEGGATDTQYF	TGTGCCAGCAGCCAAGAGGGGGGGGCCACAGATACGCAGTATTTT
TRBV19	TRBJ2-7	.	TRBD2	CASSTHNTGTRSYEQYF	TGTGCCAGTAGTACTCACAACACCGGGACTAGATCCTACGAGCAGTACTTC
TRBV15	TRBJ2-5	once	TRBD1	CATSRGQGTETQYF	TGTGCCACCAGCAGAGGACAGGGGACGGAGACCCAGTACTTC
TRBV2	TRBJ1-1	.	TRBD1	CARTGLGTEAFF	TGTGCCAGGACAGGGTTAGGCACTGAAGCTTTCTTT
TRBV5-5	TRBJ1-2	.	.	CASSPGQLLRFFTF	TGTGCCAGCAGCCCAGGACAGTTACTTAGGTTTTTCACCTTC
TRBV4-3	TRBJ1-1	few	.	CASSQGLGTEAFF	TGCGCCAGCAGTCAGGGACTAGGCACTGAAGCTTTCTTT
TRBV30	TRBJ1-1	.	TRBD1	CACGQVNTEAFF	TGTGCCTGTGGACAGGTGAACACTGAAGCTTTCTTT
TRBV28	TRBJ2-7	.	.	CASSLRLLSSYEQYF	TGTGCCAGCAGTTTACGACTGCTCAGCTCCTACGAGCAGTACTTC
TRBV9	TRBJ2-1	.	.	CASSPPTGYSYNEQFF	TGTGCCAGCAGCCCACCGACAGGATACTCCTACAATGAGCAGTTCTTC
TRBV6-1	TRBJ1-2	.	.	CASREVGYGYTF	TGTGCCAGCCGGGAGGTAGGCTATGGCTACACCTTC
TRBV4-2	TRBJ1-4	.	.	CASSPGATNEKLFF	TGTGCCAGCAGTCCCGGGGCAACTAATGAAAAACTGTTTTTT
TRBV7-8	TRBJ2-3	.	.	CASSLARGLSTDTQYF	TGTGCCAGCAGCTTAGCGCGGGGACTCTCCACAGATACGCAGTATTTT
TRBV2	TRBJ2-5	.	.	CASKREPQYQETQYF	TGTGCCAGCAAAAGGGAGCCTCAGTACCAAGAGACCCAGTACTTC
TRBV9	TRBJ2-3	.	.	CASRTGEGTDTQYF	TGTGCCAGCAGGACAGGGGAGGGGACAGATACGCAGTATTTT
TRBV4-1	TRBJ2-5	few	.	CASSQDLQGGGETQYF	TGCGCCAGCAGCCAAGATCTGCAGGGGGGAGGAGAGACCCAGTACTTC
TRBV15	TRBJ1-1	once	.	CATSRATSRGRMNTEAFF	TGTGCCACCAGCAGAGCAACCTCGCGGGGTCGCATGAACACTGAAGCTTTCTTT
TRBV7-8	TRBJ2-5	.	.	CASSLLWGQGTQYF	TGTGCCAGCAGCCTGCTGTGGGGCCAAGGGACCCAGTACTTC
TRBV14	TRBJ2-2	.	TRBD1	CASSQVRGWNTGELFF	TGTGCCAGCAGCCAAGTCAGGGGGTGGAACACCGGGGAGCTGTTTTTT
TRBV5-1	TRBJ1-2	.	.	CASSFSQGTYGYTF	TGCGCCAGCAGCTTTTCTCAGGGGACCTATGGCTACACCTTC
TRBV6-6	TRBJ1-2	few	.	CASSYFGADYGYTF	TGTGCCAGCAGTTACTTCGGTGCGGACTATGGCTACACCTTC
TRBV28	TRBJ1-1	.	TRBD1	CASSLRGTGNFEAFF	TGTGCCAGCAGTTTACGAGGGACAGGGAATTTCGAGGCTTTCTTT
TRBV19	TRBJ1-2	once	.	CASSGANYGYTF	TGTGCCAGTAGTGGAGCTAACTATGGCTACACCTTC
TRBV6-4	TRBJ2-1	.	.	CASSAQYYNEQFF	TGTGCCAGCAGTGCCCAGTATTACAATGAGCAGTTCTTC
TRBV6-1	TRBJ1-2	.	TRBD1	CASSESVGDRLSGYTF	TGTGCCAGCAGTGAGAGTGTAGGGGACAGATTGTCTGGCTACACCTTC
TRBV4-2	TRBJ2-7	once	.	CASSQDLRGQGPEQYF	TGTGCCAGCAGCCAAGATCTGAGGGGTCAGGGGCCCGAGCAGTACTTC
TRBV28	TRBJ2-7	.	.	CASSLKGPPYEQYF	TGTGCCAGCAGTTTGAAGGGGCCCCCCTACGAGCAGTACTTC
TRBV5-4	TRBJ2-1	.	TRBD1	CASSLDATGGEQFF	TGTGCCAGCAGCTTGGACGCGACAGGGGGTGAGCAGTTCTTC
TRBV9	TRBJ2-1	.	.	CASSEDTSSYNEQFF	TGTGCCAGCAGCGAGGACACGAGCTCCTACAATGAGCAGTTCTTC
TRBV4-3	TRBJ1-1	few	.	CASSQDNGTTGLNTEAFF	TGCGCCAGCAGCCAAGATAACGGAACTACGGGGTTGAACACTGAAGCTTTCTTT
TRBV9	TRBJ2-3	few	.	CASSVDPPGAPTDTQYF	TGTGCCAGCAGCGTAGATCCCCCAGGGGCGCCCACAGATACGCAGTATTTT
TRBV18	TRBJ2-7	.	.	CASSPPFSGTSKVTYEQYF	TGTGCCAGCTCACCACCGTTCTCAGGTACATCAAAAGTTACATACGAGCAGTACTTC
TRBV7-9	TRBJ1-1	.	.	CASSPLDSEAFF	TGTGCCAGCAGCCCCCTCGACAGTGAAGCTTTCTTT
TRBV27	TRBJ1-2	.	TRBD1	CASSLIGGGAYGYTF	TGTGCCAGCAGTTTAATCGGAGGGGGCGCCTATGGCTACACCTTC
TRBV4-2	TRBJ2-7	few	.	CASSQEWHDYEQYF	TGTGCCAGCAGCCAAGAGTGGCATGACTACGAGCAGTACTTC
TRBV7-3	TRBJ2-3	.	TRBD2	CASSLGGWTDTQYF	TGTGCCAGCAGCCTCGGGGGGTGGACAGATACGCAGTATTTT
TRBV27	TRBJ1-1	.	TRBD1	CASSVTGGSNTEAFF	TGTGCCAGCAGTGTAACAGGGGGCTCGAACACTGAAGCTTTCTTT